The 17 T cell receptor beta chains below all came from one sample that was sequenced in a study of blood T cell repertoires in COVID-19. The table came from immunoSEQ multiplex PCR; TCRdb's copy has only in-frame clones and leaves some out. The data contain under 75,000 clones, approximately 79% of them singletons. Material for sequencing was peripheral blood. Receptors originate from a woman aged 70 to 79 with acute or convalescent COVID-19.

The rearrangement joins TRBV18 to TRBJ2-7, with no clear D. CDR3 length: 14 residues. V gave up 0 bases and J gave up 0 bases, with 6 bases separating them. The germline gives CDR1 KGHSH, CDR2 LQKENI. The CDR3 protein is CASSPPASSYEQYF. The CDR3 nucleotides read TGTGCCAGCTCACCACCAGCGAGCTCCTACGAGCAGTACTTC.

V usage is TRBV7-3 and J usage is TRBJ1-1; D is possibly TRBD1 (6 bases). V lost 1 base, J lost 7 bases, and 16 bases lay in between. This CDR3 comprises 15 residues. Germline CDR1 is SGHTA and CDR2 is FQGTGA. The CDR3 reads CASSLIGGGRDEAFF. The CDR3, as DNA: TGTGCCAGCAGCTTAATAGGGGGTGGTAGGGATGAAGCTTTCTTT.

V usage is TRBV30 and J usage is TRBJ1-1; 7 bases fit TRBD1. V lost 2 bases, J lost 0 bases, and 6 bases stayed unmatched. The germline V gene has CDR1 GTSNPN and CDR2 SVGIG (reference sequence). This CDR3 spans 15 amino acids. The CDR3 here is CAWSFRTGLNTEAFF. Here the CDR3 DNA reads TGTGCCTGGAGTTTCCGGACAGGATTGAACACTGAAGCTTTCTTT.

This chain uses TRBV7-6 with TRBJ2-2; 12 nucleotides agree with TRBD2. This CDR3 comprises 20 residues. V dropped 2 bases and J dropped 2; count of bases not matched to a gene: 12. The germline gives CDR1 SGHVS, CDR2 FNYEAQ. CDR3 in DNA: TGTGCCAGCAGCTTAATGGTTCCTAGCGGGGGGGCCCCTAACACCGGGGAGCTGTTTTTT. Its protein product is CASSLMVPSGGAPNTGELFF. Combining the CDR3 with reference TRBV7-6 and TRBJ2-2 gives the whole variable domain GAGVSQSPRYKVTKRGQDVALRCDPISGHVSLYWYRQALGQGPEFLTYFNYEAQQDKSGLPNDRFSAERPEGSISTLTIQRTEQRDSAMYRCASSLMVPSGGAPNTGELFFGEGSRLTVL.

V and J are TRBV7-9 and TRBJ1-6; perhaps TRBD1 as D (6 bases). Germline loops: CDR1 SEHNR, CDR2 FQNEAQ (reference sequence). Deletions cut 4 bases from V and 7 bases from J, with 17 bases between. The CDR3 is 16 residues long. CDR3 loop: CASSSNFRGQNSPLHF. The CDR3 DNA follows: TGTGCCAGCAGCTCTAACTTTAGAGGACAGAATTCACCCCTCCACTTT.

The rearrangement joins TRBV11-3 to TRBJ2-1; 9 bases match TRBD2. Looked up from germline, CDR1 is SGHNT and CDR2 is YENEEA. The CDR3 has 18 residues. V lost 2 bases, J lost 4 bases, and 12 bases stayed unmatched. The CDR3 loop is CASSLFTVTSGLYNEQFF. CDR3 in DNA: TGTGCCAGCAGCTTATTCACGGTAACTAGCGGGCTTTACAATGAGCAGTTCTTC. The full variable domain, completed using reference TRBV11-3 and TRBJ2-1, is EAGVVQSPRYKIIEKKQPVAFWCNPISGHNTLYWYLQNLGQGPELLIRYENEEAVDDSQLPKDRFSAERLKGVDSTLKIQPAELGDSAVYLCASSLFTVTSGLYNEQFFGPGTRLTVL.

This chain joins TRBV18 and TRBJ1-4; D call uncertain. The CDR3 spans 13 residues. CDR1 and CDR2 from the germline V gene are KGHSH and LQKENI. V lost 4 bases and J lost 0, with 3 bases in between. CDR3 residues: CASSRATNEKLFF. The DNA of the CDR3 is TGTGCCAGCTCACGAGCAACTAATGAAAAACTGTTTTTT.

The V gene is TRBV9, the J gene TRBJ1-1; D unresolved. This CDR3 region has 13 residues. Germline CDR1 SGDLS, CDR2 YYNGEE. Trimming took off 4 bases at V and 5 bases at J, with 12 bases between the two ends. CDR3: CASSHIGETEAFF. DNA for the CDR3: TGTGCCAGCAGCCACATCGGGGAGACTGAAGCTTTCTTT.

V is TRBV5-4 and J is TRBJ2-2, with D possibly matching TRBD2 (6 bases). CDR1 is SGHNT and CDR2 is YYREEE in the germline V gene (reference sequence). This CDR3 is 15 amino acids long. Trimming cost V 2 bases and J 2 bases, with 10 bases left between them. CDR3 sequence: CASSFGTLNTGELFF. CDR3 sequence (DNA): TGTGCCAGCAGCTTCGGGACTCTAAACACCGGGGAGCTGTTTTTT. Full variable domain (outside the CDR3, taken from reference TRBV5-4 and TRBJ2-2): ETGVTQSPTHLIKTRGQQVTLRCSSQSGHNTVSWYQQALGQGPQFIFQYYREEENGRGNFPPRFSGLQFPNYSSELNVNALELDDSALYLCASSFGTLNTGELFFGEGSRLTVL.

The chain joins TRBV6-4 to TRBJ2-1; 9 positions agree with TRBD2. This CDR3 spans 15 amino acids. Trimming took 4 bases from V and 4 from J; bases not matched to a gene: 5. CDR1 and CDR2 from the germline V gene are MRHNA and SNTAGT. The CDR3: CASSASGGKYNEQFF. The CDR3 nucleotides read TGTGCCAGCAGTGCAAGCGGGGGGAAATACAATGAGCAGTTCTTC.

The chain couples TRBV9 to TRBJ1-3; D remains ambiguous. Per the germline V gene, CDR1 is SGDLS and CDR2 is YYNGEE. This CDR3 is 17 amino acids long. The V end lost 3 bases, the J end lost 11 bases, and 27 bases lay between the germline ends. CDR3 loop: CASSGNTSRINLGAIYF. CDR3 in DNA: TGTGCCAGCAGCGGCAATACTTCAAGGATAAACTTGGGCGCCATATATTTT.

The chain combines TRBV28 with TRBJ1-2; the D gene is possibly TRBD1 (6 bases). Per the germline V gene, CDR1 is MDHEN and CDR2 is SYDVKM. Trimming removed 5 bases from V and 7 bases from J, with 14 bases in between. The CDR3 contains 13 residues. The CDR3 loop is CASSVMGARGYTF. For the CDR3, the DNA is TGTGCCAGCAGTGTGATGGGGGCACGTGGCTACACCTTC.

This chain joins TRBV9 and TRBJ2-5; 11 bases match TRBD2. Looked up from germline, CDR1 is SGDLS and CDR2 is YYNGEE. The V segment lost 0 bases and the J segment 5 bases; nucleotides outside the gene matches: 9. This CDR3 is built from 17 residues. The CDR3 DNA is TGTGCCAGCAGCGTAGGCACTAGCGGGGGCACGAGGGAGACCCAGTACTTC. This gives the protein CASSVGTSGGTRETQYF.

CDR3: CAISRPGGNTIYF. CDR3 bases: TGTGCCATCAGCCGGCCAGGGGGAAACACCATATATTTT. The chain links TRBV10-3 to TRBJ1-3; D perhaps matches TRBD1 (5 bases). CDR1 and CDR2 from the germline V gene are ENHRY and SYGVKD. The V gene lost 6 bases and the J gene lost 4 bases, with 10 bases spanning the gap. The length of the CDR3 is 13 residues.

In this sample, this clone turned up once. The CDR3 is CASSRRVGETQYF. The CDR3 coding sequence is TGTGCCAGCAGTAGACGGGTTGGGGAGACCCAGTACTTC. This chain connects TRBV6-5 to TRBJ2-5; no reliable D call. With 5 bases removed from V and 5 bases from J, the gap between germline ends came to 12 bases. The CDR3 loop spans 13 amino acids. CDR1 MNHEY and CDR2 SVGAGI come from the germline V gene.

The rearrangement joins TRBV2 to TRBJ1-6; D is unclear. Germline loops: CDR1 SNHLY, CDR2 FYNNEI. The V end was cut by 1 base, the J end by 3 bases, with 10 bases between. The CDR3 loop spans 16 amino acids. In DNA, the CDR3 is TGTGCCAGCAGTGAAGAGGAGGGTTTCTATAATTCACCCCTCCACTTT. Amino acids: CASSEEEGFYNSPLHF.

This clone was recorded only once. The chain uses TRBV18 and TRBJ2-4; D unresolved. CDR3 size: 14 residues. Germline V gives CDR1 KGHSH, CDR2 LQKENI. V was trimmed by 0 bases and J by 8 bases, leaving 11 bases between them. CDR3 amino acids: CASSPPGSGDIQYF. CDR3 sequence (DNA): TGTGCCAGCTCACCACCGGGCTCAGGCGACATTCAGTACTTC.